This TCR beta chain was retrieved from a study of blood T cell repertoires in COVID-19. This CDR3 has 14 residues. Germline lookup yields CDR1 SGHRS and CDR2 YFSETQ. Trimming stripped 2 bases from V and 4 bases from J, with 12 bases between. Measured with immunoSEQ multiplex PCR; TCRdb has only the in-frame clones, and not every one. The sample gives 200,000 or so clones, 70% to 90% of which show up once; 4.4% is in the top ten. The sample taken for sequencing was peripheral blood. This sequence was found in a man aged 50 or older with acute or convalescent COVID-19. This chain links TRBV5-1 with TRBJ1-1; D is unresolved. This chain's CDR3 is CASSLVSSGTEAFF. In DNA form, the CDR3 reads TGCGCCAGCAGCTTAGTAAGCTCTGGCACTGAAGCTTTCTTT.